This TCR beta chain was sequenced during a study of response to subunit inactivated influenza vaccine. Study-wide results and caveats: Few additional T cells are recruited per seasonal influenza vaccination, authors suggested.

This clonotype occurred many times. Its antigen is as yet unknown. TCRdb reprocessed the RT-PCR reads with MiXCR, giving one entry per CDR3 protein. The repertoire holds almost 250,000 distinct CDR3 sequences, with roughly an eighth as singletons. The length of the CDR3 is 13 residues. Germline V CDR1 and CDR2: MNHEY, SVGAGI. V was trimmed by 0 bases and J by 3 bases, leaving 4 bases between them. This clonotype was sampled from a man between 50 and 59 years old who received an inactivated influenza vaccine. The genes are TRBV6-5 and TRBJ2-3; unclear D gene. The sample was non-naive T cells sorted from PBMCs, taken 14 to 15 days before vaccination. The CDR3 here is CASSYSVTDTQYF. The DNA of the CDR3 is TGTGCCAGCAGTTACTCGGTGACAGATACGCAGTATTTT.